These 24 T cell receptor beta chains were all obtained from the same sample, sequenced in a study of beta chain features in type 1 diabetes. All of the isolated RNA was reverse transcribed, so expressed TCRB transcripts were sequenced. The data were produced by immunoSEQ multiplex PCR, yet TCRdb's version contains in-frame clones alone and is incomplete. Altogether some 350,000 clones are present, roughly 13% being singletons, with the ten largest covering approximately 0.016%. These receptors have no known antigen. Study observations and caveats: Shortening that was moderate but significant affected the TCRB CDR3s of Type 1 diabetes patients in all four CD4+ subsets.

The sequencing sample was made of naive CD4+ T cells from blood. The receptors were sampled from a woman under 30 with type 1 diabetes.

The chain combines TRBV5-4 with TRBJ2-1; 9 bases map to TRBD1. The CDR3 contains 14 residues. CDR1 SGHNT and CDR2 YYREEE come from the germline V gene (reference sequence). Trimming took 4 bases from V and 7 from J; bases not matched to a gene: 6. This CDR3 is CASSARTGANEQFF. The CDR3 DNA follows: TGTGCCAGCAGCGCTAGGACAGGGGCGAATGAGCAGTTCTTC.

A single count supports this clone. The chain couples TRBV30 to TRBJ2-5; D unclear. CDR1 is GTSNPN and CDR2 is SVGIG in the germline V gene (reference sequence). Trimming removed 5 bases at V and 7 bases at J, with 11 bases between. There are 11 residues in the CDR3. DNA of the CDR3: TGTGCCTGGCTAGGCCCTGGGACCCAGTACTTC. Translating it yields CAWLGPGTQYF.

This clone was counted ten times or more. This chain joins TRBV29-1 and TRBJ1-5; 10 nucleotides line up with TRBD1. Germline values: CDR1 SQVTM, CDR2 ANQGSEA. J lost 6 bases, V lost 6 bases, and 5 bases had no gene match. The CDR3 has 13 residues. The CDR3 region has the DNA TGCAGCGTGAGACAGGGGGCAGGTCAGCCCCAGCATTTT. Protein product: CSVRQGAGQPQHF.

The chain couples TRBV7-2 to TRBJ2-7; 10 positions agree with TRBD2. The germline V gene encodes CDR1 SGHTA and CDR2 FQGNSA. Trimming cost V 8 bases and J 1 base; bases outside gene matches: 2. This CDR3 is built from 13 residues. The DNA for the CDR3 is TGTGCCAGCCTAGCGGGAGCATCCTACGAGCAGTACTTC. This codes for CASLAGASYEQYF.

This clone has just a few counts. Here the CDR3 reads CAWSVHRGPQETQYF. The CDR3 DNA follows: TGTGCCTGGAGTGTCCACAGGGGACCCCAAGAGACCCAGTACTTC. The rearrangement uses TRBV30 and TRBJ2-5, with 7 bases aligning to TRBD1. This CDR3 contains 15 residues. The J segment lost 1 base and the V segment lost 0 bases, leaving 5 bases of the junction unmatched. Germline lookup yields CDR1 GTSNPN and CDR2 SVGIG (reference sequence).

A few counts support this clone. The rearrangement links TRBV5-6 to TRBJ2-7; D may be TRBD2 (6 bases). The V end lost 4 bases, the J end lost 6 bases, and 11 bases lay between the germline ends. Germline V lookup: CDR1 SGHDT, CDR2 YYEEEE. This CDR3 region has 12 residues. CDR3 loop: CASSLWRAEQYV. The CDR3 DNA is TGTGCCAGCAGCCTGTGGAGGGCCGAGCAGTACGTC.

The chain is built from TRBV9 and TRBJ2-7, with D possibly TRBD1 on 6 matching bases. V was shortened by 4 bases and J by 1 base, with 15 bases between the two germline ends. CDR3 length: 15 residues. CDR1 is SGDLS, CDR2 YYNGEE, per germline. The CDR3 loop reads CASSHAGTSSYEQYF. CDR3 coding DNA: TGTGCCAGCAGCCATGCCGGGACATCATCCTACGAGCAGTACTTC.

Comment on this clone: Since a much larger clone is just one base distant, this may be a read error. This chain joins TRBV7-9 and TRBJ2-3; D gene ambiguous. This CDR3 has 12 residues. V was shortened by 4 bases and J by 2 bases, with 4 bases between the two germline ends. Germline CDR1 and CDR2: SEHNR and FQNEAQ (reference sequence). The CDR3 protein is CASSSYTDTQYF. The CDR3 DNA sequence: TGTGCCAGCAGCTCGTACACAGATACGCAGTATTTT.

This clone has a handful of counts. The chain recombines TRBV25-1 with TRBJ2-7; 7 nucleotides align to TRBD1. CDR1 MGHDK and CDR2 SYGVNS come from the germline V gene. Trimming cost V 8 bases and J 3 bases; bases outside gene matches: 7. The CDR3 covers 13 residues. CDR3 coding DNA: TGTGCCAGCGGTGGACAGGCACGCTACGAGCAGTACTTC. It translates to CASGGQARYEQYF.

There are a few counts of this clone. This chain links TRBV15 with TRBJ2-7; D is perhaps TRBD1 (6 bases). Germline CDR1 and CDR2: LNHNV and YYDKDF (reference sequence). The CDR3 is made up of 15 amino acids. Trimming shortened V by 4 bases and J by 0 bases, and 13 bases separated the two germline ends. CDR3 nucleotides: TGTGCCACCAGCACGGACGCGGACAGCTCCTACGAGCAGTACTTC. This encodes CATSTDADSSYEQYF.

The V call is TRBV7-9, the J call TRBJ2-7; D is perhaps TRBD1 (5 bases). Trimming shortened V by 4 bases and J by 3 bases, and 16 bases separated the two germline ends. Germline V gives CDR1 SEHNR, CDR2 FQNEAQ (reference sequence). The CDR3 is 15 amino acids. CDR3 nucleotide sequence: TGTGCCAGCAGCTCTTTGACAGAAAAGGTCTACGAGCAGTACGTC. Translated: CASSSLTEKVYEQYV.

The rearrangement links TRBV29-1 to TRBJ2-1; TRBD2 matches 8 bases. CDR3 length: 15 amino acids. The ends lost 7 bases at V and 4 bases at J; junction bases unmatched: 12. The germline V gene encodes CDR1 SQVTM and CDR2 ANQGSEA. The CDR3 DNA reads as TGCAGCGGACTCCCGGGACTAGGGAGTTACAATGAGCAGTTCTTC. It translates to CSGLPGLGSYNEQFF.

This clone was observed a handful of times. The chain carries TRBV5-6 and TRBJ1-2; no clear D. The CDR3 runs 16 residues. The germline V gene has CDR1 SGHDT and CDR2 YYEEEE. Deletions cut 1 base from V and 0 bases from J, with 13 bases between. In DNA, the CDR3 is TGTGCCAGCAGCTTGCCCACCCGCTATTCTAACTATGGCTACACCTTC. This translates into CASSLPTRYSNYGYTF.

This clone appeared a few times. V usage is TRBV2 and J usage is TRBJ2-1, with D perhaps TRBD2 (6 bases). This CDR3 is built from 14 residues. Between the trimmed V and J ends, which lost 4 bases and 5 bases, there was a span of 12 bases. Germline loops: CDR1 SNHLY, CDR2 FYNNEI. CDR3 residues: CASSADSGHNEQFF. CDR3 nucleotides: TGTGCCAGCAGTGCTGATAGCGGCCACAATGAGCAGTTCTTC. Based on the CDR3 plus reference TRBV2 and TRBJ2-1, the full variable domain is EPEVTQTPSHQVTQMGQEVILRCVPISNHLYFYWYRQILGQKVEFLVSFYNNEISEKSEIFDDQFSVERPDGSNFTLKIRSTKLEDSAMYFCASSADSGHNEQFFGPGTRLTVL.

J is TRBJ1-1 and V is TRBV7-9, with no clear D. The CDR3 length is 13 residues. CDR1 SEHNR and CDR2 FQNEAQ come from the germline V gene (reference sequence). The ends were cut back, 10 bases at V and 1 base at J, with 13 bases in the middle. CDR3 DNA sequence: TGTGCCACCCTCCGGGATTCGAACACTGAAGCTTTCTTT. Residues: CATLRDSNTEAFF.

This clone has just a few counts. V usage is TRBV25-1 and J usage is TRBJ1-1; 8 positions agree with TRBD1. V was clipped by 5 bases and J by 4 bases; unmatched bases: 12. CDR1 is MGHDK, CDR2 SYGVNS, per germline. The CDR3 has 16 residues. The CDR3 DNA is TGTGCCAGCAGTTCGACGGGCAGGGGGCGGGCCACTGAAGCTTTCTTT. It yields the protein CASSSTGRGRATEAFF.

This clone was seen more than once but under ten times. The same CDR3 is also encoded by other DNA sequences in this sample. V is TRBV5-1 and J is TRBJ2-1, with a possible D match to TRBD2 (6 bases). Per the germline V gene, CDR1 is SGHRS and CDR2 is YFSETQ. The CDR3 is 15 residues long. Trimming removed 0 bases from V and 0 bases from J, with 7 bases in between. The CDR3 DNA reads TGCGCCAGCAGCTTGGCGGAGGGCTCCTACAATGAGCAGTTCTTC. It translates to CASSLAEGSYNEQFF.

This clone was seen a handful of times. The CDR3 region has the DNA TGTGCCAGCAGCCCCTTGAAGGACAGGGCTTACAATGAGCAGTTCTTC. Its protein product is CASSPLKDRAYNEQFF. The chain couples TRBV7-2 to TRBJ2-1; the match to TRBD1 covers 8 bases. CDR3 length: 16 amino acids. Germline-derived CDR1 and CDR2 are SGHTA and FQGNSA. V lost 5 bases and J lost 4; bases outside the gene matches: 10.

This clone was counted a few times. The rearrangement joins TRBV18 to TRBJ2-5; 9 nucleotides align to TRBD2. Per the germline V gene, CDR1 is KGHSH and CDR2 is LQKENI. The CDR3 loop spans 15 amino acids. The J segment lost 5 bases and the V segment lost 6 bases, leaving 10 bases of the junction unmatched. The CDR3 coding sequence is TGTGCCAGCTCGAAGCGGGAGGCGTTAGGGGAGACCCAGTACTTC. Translating it yields CASSKREALGETQYF.

This clone has more than one count but fewer than ten. The V call is TRBV4-2, the J call TRBJ2-3, with TRBD2 matching 14 bases. CDR3 length equals 17 residues. The germline V gene encodes CDR1 LGHNA and CDR2 YNFKEQ. Trimming removed 4 bases from V and 5 bases from J; junction bases left unmatched: 8. CDR3 sequence: CASSPLIGLAGGDTQYF. CDR3 sequence (DNA): TGTGCCAGCAGCCCACTGATCGGACTAGCGGGAGGAGATACGCAGTATTTT.

The V gene is TRBV4-3, the J gene TRBJ1-2; D ambiguous. The ends were cut back, 4 bases at V and 0 bases at J, with 9 bases in the middle. The CDR3 sequence is 14 residues long. From germline, CDR1 is LGHNA and CDR2 YSLEER. The CDR3 region has the DNA TGCGCCAGCAGCCCCTCGCGGACTAACTATGGCTACACCTTC. Amino acids: CASSPSRTNYGYTF.

The chain is built from TRBV7-2 and TRBJ1-5; D is unclear. Germline V CDR1 and CDR2: SGHTA, FQGNSA. Trimming shortened V by 1 base and J by 2 bases, and 9 bases separated the two germline ends. CDR3 length equals 15 residues. The CDR3 sequence is CASSLDLSGNQPQHF. CDR3 DNA: TGTGCCAGCAGCTTAGACCTTTCGGGCAATCAGCCCCAGCATTTT.

The chain recombines TRBV7-2 with TRBJ2-5; the D is unclear. CDR1 is SGHTA, CDR2 FQGNSA, per germline. The CDR3 is 13 residues long. The V end was cut by 5 bases, the J end by 5 bases, with 12 bases between. Here the CDR3 DNA reads TGTGCCAGCAGCGAGTCAAAGGAGGAGACCCAGTACTTC. It yields the protein CASSESKEETQYF. The whole variable domain, filled in from reference TRBV7-2 and TRBJ2-5, reads GAGVSQSPSNKVTEKGKDVELRCDPISGHTALYWYRQSLGQGLEFLIYFQGNSAPDKSGLPSDRFSAERTGGSVSTLTIQRTQQEDSAVYLCASSESKEETQYFGPGTRLLVL.

This clone has a handful of counts. The CDR3, as DNA: TGTGCCAGCAGTGATTGGGCCGGCCGCACTGAAGAAGCTTTCTTT. This sequence encodes CASSDWAGRTEEAFF. The rearrangement uses TRBV25-1 and TRBJ1-1; D remains ambiguous. Germline CDR1 reads MGHDK; CDR2 reads SYGVNS. CDR3 length equals 15 residues. Trimming stripped 3 bases from V and 8 bases from J, with 19 bases between.